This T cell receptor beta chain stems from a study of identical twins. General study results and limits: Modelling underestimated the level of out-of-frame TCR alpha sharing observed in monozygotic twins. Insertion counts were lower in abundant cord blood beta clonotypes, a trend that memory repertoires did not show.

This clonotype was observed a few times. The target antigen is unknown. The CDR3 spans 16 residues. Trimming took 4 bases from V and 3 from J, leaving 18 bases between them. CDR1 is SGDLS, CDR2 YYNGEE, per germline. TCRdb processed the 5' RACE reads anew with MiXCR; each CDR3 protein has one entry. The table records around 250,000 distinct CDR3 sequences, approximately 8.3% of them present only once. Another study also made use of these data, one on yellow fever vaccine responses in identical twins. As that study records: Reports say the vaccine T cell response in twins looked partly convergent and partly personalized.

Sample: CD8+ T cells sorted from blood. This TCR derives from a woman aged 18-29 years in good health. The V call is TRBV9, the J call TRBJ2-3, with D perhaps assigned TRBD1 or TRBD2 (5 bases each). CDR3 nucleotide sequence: TGTGCCAGCAGCCACTCCCAGGTGGGGACGACAGATACGCAGTATTTT. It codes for CASSHSQVGTTDTQYF.